This TCR beta chain comes out of a study of cytomegalovirus exposure and HLA in healthy donors. The study, taken as a whole, reports: Among TCR beta chains, those listed as cytomegalovirus-associated numbered some 170. Earlier analysis looked at TCR beta V segments, and most were productive about 90% or about 30% of the time. Immune exposure information available was restricted to CMV serostatus. Association of about 17,000 TCR beta sequences with HLA alleles was found at 0.05 false discovery rate in a later analysis.

PCR employed 60 Vbeta and 13 Jbeta primers. Clones were read by immunoSEQ multiplex PCR, and TCRdb kept only the in-frame ones, dropping some. The sample records about 190,000 clones, about 87% being singletons. The CDR3 runs 16 residues. The germline gives CDR1 MGHRA, CDR2 YSYEKL. With 0 bases clipped from V and 6 bases from J, the junction kept 8 bases outside the gene matches. This clone is a singleton in its sample. Its specificity is unknown. J is TRBJ1-3 and V is TRBV4-1; 7 nucleotides match TRBD1. Sequencing was done on a sample of PBMCs. This receptor was identified in a man between 25 and 39 years old in good health and CMV-seronegative. In DNA form, the CDR3 reads TGCGCCAGCAGCCAAGATTCTGCGGACAGGACAAACACCATATATTTT. Its protein product is CASSQDSADRTNTIYF.